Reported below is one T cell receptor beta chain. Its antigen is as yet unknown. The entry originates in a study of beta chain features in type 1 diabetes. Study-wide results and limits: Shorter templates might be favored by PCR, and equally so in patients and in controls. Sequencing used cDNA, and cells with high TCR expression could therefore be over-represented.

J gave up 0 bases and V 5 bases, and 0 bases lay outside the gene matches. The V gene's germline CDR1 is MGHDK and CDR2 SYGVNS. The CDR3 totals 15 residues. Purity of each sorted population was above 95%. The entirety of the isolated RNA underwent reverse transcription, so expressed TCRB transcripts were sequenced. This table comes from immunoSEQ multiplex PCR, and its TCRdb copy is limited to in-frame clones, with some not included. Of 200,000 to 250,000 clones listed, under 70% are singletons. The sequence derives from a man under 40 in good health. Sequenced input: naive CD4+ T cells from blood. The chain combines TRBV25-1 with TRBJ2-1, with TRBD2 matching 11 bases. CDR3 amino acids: CASSLAGGSYNEQFF. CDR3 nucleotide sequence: TGTGCCAGCAGTCTAGCGGGAGGCTCCTACAATGAGCAGTTCTTC.